Included here is one TCR beta chain sequence, with context. V lost 2 bases, J lost 4 bases, and 7 bases stayed unmatched. CDR3 length: 16 amino acids. The V gene's germline CDR1 is MNHEY and CDR2 SVGAGI. PCR used 60 Vbeta primers and 13 Jbeta primers. Some clones are missing from TCRdb's copy, which holds only in-frame ones; the method was immunoSEQ multiplex PCR. The profile shows about 300,000 clones, 86% of them singletons. These data belong to a study of cytomegalovirus exposure and HLA in healthy donors. The origin of this receptor is a middle-aged man in good health and CMV-seropositive. The specimen was PBMCs. The chain recombines TRBV6-5 with TRBJ1-3, with TRBD1 identical over 8 bases. In DNA form, the CDR3 reads TGTGCCAGCAGTTACGCCGGACAGGGTTCAGGAAACACCATATATTTT. Amino acids: CASSYAGQGSGNTIYF.